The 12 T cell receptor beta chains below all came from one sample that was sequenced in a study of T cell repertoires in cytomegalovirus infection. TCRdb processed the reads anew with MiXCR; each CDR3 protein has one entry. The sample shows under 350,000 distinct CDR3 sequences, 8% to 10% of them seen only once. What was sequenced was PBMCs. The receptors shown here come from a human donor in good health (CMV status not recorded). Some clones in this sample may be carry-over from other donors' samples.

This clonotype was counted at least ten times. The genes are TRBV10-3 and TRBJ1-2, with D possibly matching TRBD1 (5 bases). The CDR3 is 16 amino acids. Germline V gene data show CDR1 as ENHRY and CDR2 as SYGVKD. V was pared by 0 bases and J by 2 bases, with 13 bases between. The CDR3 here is CAISESKGQINYGYTF. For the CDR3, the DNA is TGTGCCATCAGTGAGTCAAAGGGGCAGATAAACTATGGCTACACCTTC.

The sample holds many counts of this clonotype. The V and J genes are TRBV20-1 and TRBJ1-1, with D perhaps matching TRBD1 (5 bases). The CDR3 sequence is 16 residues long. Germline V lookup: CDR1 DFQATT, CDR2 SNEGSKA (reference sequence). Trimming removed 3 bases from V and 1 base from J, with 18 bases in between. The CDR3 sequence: CSASPPGRIPNTEAFF. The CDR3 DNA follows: TGCAGTGCTAGCCCTCCGGGACGGATACCGAACACTGAAGCTTTCTTT.

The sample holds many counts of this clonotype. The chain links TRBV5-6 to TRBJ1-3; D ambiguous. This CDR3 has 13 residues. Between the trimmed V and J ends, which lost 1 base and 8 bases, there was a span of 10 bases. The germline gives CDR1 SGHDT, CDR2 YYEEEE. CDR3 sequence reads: CASSLMGIYTIYF. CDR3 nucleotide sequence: TGTGCCAGCAGCTTGATGGGGATCTACACCATATATTTT.

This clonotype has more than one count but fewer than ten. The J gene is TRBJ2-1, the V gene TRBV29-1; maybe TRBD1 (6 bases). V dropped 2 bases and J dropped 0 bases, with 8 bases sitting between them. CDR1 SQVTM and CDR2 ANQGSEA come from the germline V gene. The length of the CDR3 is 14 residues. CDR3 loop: CSVESRGSYNEQFF. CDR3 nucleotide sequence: TGCAGCGTTGAATCCAGGGGCTCCTACAATGAGCAGTTCTTC.

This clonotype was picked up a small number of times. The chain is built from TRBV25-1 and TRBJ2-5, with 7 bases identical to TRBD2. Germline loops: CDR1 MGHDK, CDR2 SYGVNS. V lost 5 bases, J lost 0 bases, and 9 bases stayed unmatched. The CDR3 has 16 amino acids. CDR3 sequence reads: CASSPLDGTNQETQYF. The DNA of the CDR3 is TGTGCCAGCAGTCCCCTAGACGGGACTAACCAAGAGACCCAGTACTTC.

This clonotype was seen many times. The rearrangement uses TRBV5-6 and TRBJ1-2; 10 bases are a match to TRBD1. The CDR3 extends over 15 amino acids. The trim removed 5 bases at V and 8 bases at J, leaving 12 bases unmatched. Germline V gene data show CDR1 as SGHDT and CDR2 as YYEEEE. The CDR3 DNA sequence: TGTGCCAGCAGATTACCGGGACAGGGGTCAAGCGGCTACACCTTC. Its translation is CASRLPGQGSSGYTF. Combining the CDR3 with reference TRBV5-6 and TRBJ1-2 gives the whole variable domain DAGVTQSPTHLIKTRGQQVTLRCSPKSGHDTVSWYQQALGQGPQFIFQYYEEEERQRGNFPDRFSGHQFPNYSSELNVNALLLGDSALYLCASRLPGQGSSGYTFGSGTRLTVV.

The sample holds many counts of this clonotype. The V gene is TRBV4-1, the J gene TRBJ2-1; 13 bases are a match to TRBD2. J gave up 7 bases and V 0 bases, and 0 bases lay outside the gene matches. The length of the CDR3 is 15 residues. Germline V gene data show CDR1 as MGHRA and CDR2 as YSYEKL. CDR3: CASSQEGLAGNEQFF. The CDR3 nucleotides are TGCGCCAGCAGCCAAGAGGGACTAGCGGGGAATGAGCAGTTCTTC.

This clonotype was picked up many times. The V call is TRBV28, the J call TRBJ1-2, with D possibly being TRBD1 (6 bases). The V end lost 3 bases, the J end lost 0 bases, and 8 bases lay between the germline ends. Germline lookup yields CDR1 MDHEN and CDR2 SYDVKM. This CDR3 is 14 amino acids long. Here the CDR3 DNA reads TGTGCCAGCAGTTTGGGGGCCGCTAACTATGGCTACACCTTC. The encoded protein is CASSLGAANYGYTF.

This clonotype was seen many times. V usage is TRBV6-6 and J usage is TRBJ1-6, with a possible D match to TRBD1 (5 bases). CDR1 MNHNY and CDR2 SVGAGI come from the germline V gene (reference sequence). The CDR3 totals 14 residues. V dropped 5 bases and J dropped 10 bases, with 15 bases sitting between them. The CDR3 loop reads CASSAARDGSPLHF. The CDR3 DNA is TGTGCCAGCAGTGCCGCCAGGGACGGGTCACCCCTCCACTTT.

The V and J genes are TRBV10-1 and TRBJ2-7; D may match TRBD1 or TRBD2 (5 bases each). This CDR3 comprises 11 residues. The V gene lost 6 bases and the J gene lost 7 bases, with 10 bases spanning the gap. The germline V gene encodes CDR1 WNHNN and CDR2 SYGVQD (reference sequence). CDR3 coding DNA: TGCGCCAGCAGCGACGAGGGGGAGCAGTACTTC. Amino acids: CASSDEGEQYF.

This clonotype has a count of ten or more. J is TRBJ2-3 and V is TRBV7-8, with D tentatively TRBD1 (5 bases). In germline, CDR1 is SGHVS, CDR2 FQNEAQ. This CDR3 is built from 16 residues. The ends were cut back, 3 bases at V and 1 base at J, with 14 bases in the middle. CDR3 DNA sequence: TGTGCCAGCAGCTTCACGACAAGGGGCGGCACAGATACGCAGTATTTT. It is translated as CASSFTTRGGTDTQYF.

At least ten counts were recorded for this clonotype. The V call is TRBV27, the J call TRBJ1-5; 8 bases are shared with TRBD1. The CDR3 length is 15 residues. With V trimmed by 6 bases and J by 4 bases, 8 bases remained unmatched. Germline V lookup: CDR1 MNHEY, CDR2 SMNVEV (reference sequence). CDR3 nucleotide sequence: TGTGCCAGCAGACCTCTGGACAGGGAAAATCAGCCCCAGCATTTT. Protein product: CASRPLDRENQPQHF.